Described below is a single TCR beta chain sequence and its context. This sample is part of a study of shared clonotypes between healthy human individuals. In germline, CDR1 is ENHRY, CDR2 SYGVKD. Deletions cut 3 bases from V and 6 bases from J, with 10 bases between. CDR3 length: 13 amino acids. The method was immunoSEQ multiplex PCR; TCRdb's version includes in-frame clones alone and lacks a portion of them. The sample gives roughly 500,000 clones, approximately 82% of which show up once; around 12% is in the top ten. The sequence came from a woman in her thirties or forties in good health. Some clones in this sample may be carry-over from other donors' samples. This chain uses TRBV10-3 with TRBJ2-3; D is ambiguous. Sequencing was carried out using PBMCs. The CDR3 region is CAISELVGDTQYF. The CDR3 DNA sequence: TGTGCCATCAGTGAATTGGTGGGTGATACGCAGTATTTT.